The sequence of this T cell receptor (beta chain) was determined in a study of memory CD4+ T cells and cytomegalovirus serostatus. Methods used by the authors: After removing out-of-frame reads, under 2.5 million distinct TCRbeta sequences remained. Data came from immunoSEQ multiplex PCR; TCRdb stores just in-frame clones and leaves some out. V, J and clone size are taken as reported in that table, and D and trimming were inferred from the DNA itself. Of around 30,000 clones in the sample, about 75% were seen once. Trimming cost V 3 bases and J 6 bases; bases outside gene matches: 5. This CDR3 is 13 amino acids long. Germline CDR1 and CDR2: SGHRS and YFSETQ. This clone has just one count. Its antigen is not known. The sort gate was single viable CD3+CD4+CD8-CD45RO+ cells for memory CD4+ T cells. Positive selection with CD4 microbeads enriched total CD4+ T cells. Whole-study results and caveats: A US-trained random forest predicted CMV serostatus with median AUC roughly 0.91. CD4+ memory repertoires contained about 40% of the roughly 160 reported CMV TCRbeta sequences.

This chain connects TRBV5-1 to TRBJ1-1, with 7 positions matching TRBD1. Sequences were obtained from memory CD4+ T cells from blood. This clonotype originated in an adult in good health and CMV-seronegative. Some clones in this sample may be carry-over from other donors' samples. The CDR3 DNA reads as TGCGCCAGCAGCTACCGACAGGGCCCTGAAGCTTTCTTT. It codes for CASSYRQGPEAFF.